This TCR beta chain emerged from a study of blood T cell repertoires in COVID-19. Assay: immunoSEQ multiplex PCR; the TCRdb copy retains only in-frame clones and omits some. The sample includes 120,000 or so clones, more than 75% of them seen just once. V lost 5 bases, J lost 4 bases, and 22 bases stayed unmatched. Germline CDR1 reads SGHRS; CDR2 reads YFSETQ. This CDR3 has 22 amino acids. The sample taken for sequencing was peripheral blood. The sequence was collected from a man aged 55 to 69 with acute or convalescent COVID-19. The chain combines TRBV5-1 with TRBJ2-3, with 16 bases lining up with TRBD2. The CDR3 sequence is CASRKRDTGLAGGPGDADTQYF. CDR3 nucleotides: TGCGCCAGCAGGAAGAGGGACACGGGACTAGCGGGAGGGCCTGGGGACGCAGATACGCAGTATTTT.